These 32 T cell receptor beta chains were sequenced from one sample in a study of T cells in Graves' hyperthyroidism and ophthalmopathy. TCR beta CDR3 region amplification was performed from RNA transcripts. Initially, a first-round RT-PCR of the TCR CDR3 employed the HTBI primer set. One entry per CDR3 protein, called by TCRdb with MiXCR from the multiplex PCR reads. The profile shows 95,000 to 110,000 distinct CDR3 sequences, 16% of them singletons. The sequenced material came from blood. These receptors were taken from a woman between 50 and 59 years old with Graves' hyperthyroidism.

The chain is built from TRBV7-9 and TRBJ1-2; tentatively, D is TRBD1 (5 bases). V was shortened by 2 bases and J by 0 bases, with 13 bases between the two germline ends. In germline, CDR1 is SEHNR, CDR2 FQNEAQ (reference sequence). The CDR3 is 16 amino acids. CDR3 in DNA: TGTGCCAGCAGCTTATCCGGGGCTGGCCCTAACTATGGCTACACCTTC. It yields the protein CASSLSGAGPNYGYTF.

This clonotype was observed many times. The J gene is TRBJ1-2, the V gene TRBV29-1; a possible D gene is TRBD1 (6 bases). The CDR3 loop spans 15 amino acids. Trimming pared 3 bases from V and 2 bases from J, leaving 16 bases between. Germline V lookup: CDR1 SQVTM, CDR2 ANQGSEA. CDR3 sequence: CSVDRQGLRNYGYTF. The CDR3, as DNA: TGCAGCGTTGATAGGCAGGGGCTTAGGAACTATGGCTACACCTTC.

This clonotype has ten or more counts. V is TRBV5-1 and J is TRBJ1-2; D call uncertain. In germline, CDR1 is SGHRS, CDR2 YFSETQ. V lost 0 bases to trimming and J lost 6 bases, with 6 bases between them. The length of the CDR3 is 12 residues. The CDR3 is CASSLDGNGYTF. The CDR3, as DNA: TGCGCCAGCAGCTTGGACGGGAATGGCTACACCTTC.

Many counts were recorded for this clonotype. This chain links TRBV20-1 with TRBJ2-7, with D maybe TRBD1 (5 bases). In germline, CDR1 is DFQATT, CDR2 SNEGSKA (reference sequence). Trimming removed 0 bases from V and 3 bases from J, with 12 bases in between. This CDR3 is 14 amino acids long. For the CDR3, the DNA is TGCAGTGCTAGAGATTCGACAGAAGTCTACGAGCAGTACTTC. This codes for CSARDSTEVYEQYF.

The rearrangement uses TRBV9 and TRBJ1-6; no clear D gene. The germline gives CDR1 SGDLS, CDR2 YYNGEE. This CDR3 has 14 amino acids. Trimming stripped 1 base from V and 7 bases from J, with 9 bases between. The CDR3 nucleotides read TGTGCCAGCAGCGTAAACCCCGTAAATTCACCCCTCCACTTT. It codes for CASSVNPVNSPLHF.

This chain uses TRBV20-1 with TRBJ2-2, with D possibly TRBD2 on 6 matching bases. V lost 6 bases, J lost 2 bases, and 16 bases lay in between. The V gene's germline CDR1 is DFQATT and CDR2 SNEGSKA (reference sequence). The CDR3 extends over 15 amino acids. The CDR3: CSALLLGSNTGELFF. For the CDR3, the DNA is TGCAGTGCCCTCCTCCTCGGGAGTAACACCGGGGAGCTGTTTTTT.

This clonotype is a singleton in its sample. The chain recombines TRBV20-1 with TRBJ2-7, with 13 bases matching TRBD2. Germline V lookup: CDR1 DFQATT, CDR2 SNEGSKA (reference sequence). Trimming cost V 6 bases and J 5 bases; bases outside gene matches: 13. CDR3 length equals 16 residues. The CDR3: CSAPGTGTSGIHEQYF. The DNA of the CDR3 is TGCAGTGCCCCCGGGACCGGGACTAGCGGGATCCACGAGCAGTACTTC.

In its sample, this clonotype was seen a few times. Its ends do not fully match the called genes, so a read error is possible. V usage is TRBV7-7 and J usage is TRBJ2-5; 8 nucleotides align to TRBD2. CDR3 length: 15 residues. Germline CDR1 reads SSHAT; CDR2 reads FNYEAQ (reference sequence). The CDR3 is CASSPGTSWEETQYF. CDR3 sequence (DNA): TGTGCTAGCAGCCCCGGGACTAGTTGGGAAGAGACCCAGTACTTC.

This clonotype appeared many times. V gene TRBV30 combines with J gene TRBJ1-6; no reliable D call. The CDR3 loop spans 14 amino acids. Germline V lookup: CDR1 GTSNPN, CDR2 SVGIG (reference sequence). The V end lost 2 bases, the J end lost 7 bases, and 12 bases lay between the germline ends. The CDR3 DNA reads as TGTGCCTGGAGTAGTAATGTCCAGAATTCACCCCTCCACTTT. Its translation: CAWSSNVQNSPLHF.

This clonotype showed up many times. The V gene is TRBV28, the J gene TRBJ2-7; tentatively, D is TRBD2 (5 bases). Trimming cost V 3 bases and J 0 bases, with 12 bases left between them. Germline assignment: CDR1 MDHEN and CDR2 SYDVKM. The CDR3 runs to 15 residues. CDR3 amino acids: CASSFGAGPSYEQYV. The CDR3 nucleotides read TGTGCCAGCAGTTTTGGCGCGGGTCCCTCCTACGAGCAGTACGTC.

The chain links TRBV7-2 to TRBJ1-2; 7 bases are shared with TRBD1. Germline-derived CDR1 and CDR2 are SGHTA and FQGNSA. The CDR3 spans 17 residues. Trimming removed 1 base from V and 4 bases from J; junction bases left unmatched: 12. The CDR3 nucleotides are TGTGCCAGCAGCTTAGATTTTCAGGGGGGGCGTTCCTATGGCTACACCTTC. Protein: CASSLDFQGGRSYGYTF.

This clonotype was seen ten or more times. The rearrangement uses TRBV6-1 and TRBJ2-1, with D maybe TRBD1 (6 bases). Germline CDR1 is MNHNS and CDR2 is SASEGT. This CDR3 comprises 16 residues. V lost 5 bases and J lost 9, with 23 bases in between. As DNA, the CDR3 is TGTGCCAGCAGTCTACAGGGTCCCGCCTCGTCTGGTGAGCAGTTCTTC. Translated, it gives CASSLQGPASSGEQFF.

This clonotype occurred many times. The chain has TRBV27 and TRBJ2-1; TRBD2 matches at 13 bases. Losses at the gene ends were 8 bases for V and 7 bases for J; bases not matched to a gene: 14. CDR1 MNHEY and CDR2 SMNVEV come from the germline V gene (reference sequence). This CDR3 has 17 residues. In DNA, the CDR3 is TGTGCCAGCCGGGGACTAGCGGGATACGTCCCTCAAAATGAGCAGTTCTTC. Protein: CASRGLAGYVPQNEQFF.

There are many counts of this clonotype. This chain uses TRBV5-1 with TRBJ2-5, with TRBD2 identical over 13 bases. The CDR3 is 17 amino acids. V gave up 2 bases and J gave up 5 bases; unmatched junction bases: 9. Looked up from germline, CDR1 is SGHRS and CDR2 is YFSETQ. The CDR3 sequence: CASSFSGLAGVGETQYF. CDR3 nucleotides: TGCGCCAGCAGCTTCTCCGGACTAGCGGGAGTGGGGGAGACCCAGTACTTC.

This clonotype was observed many times. J is TRBJ2-2 and V is TRBV7-9; D remains unclear. Trimming shortened V by 5 bases and J by 3 bases, and 16 bases separated the two germline ends. CDR1 and CDR2 from the germline V gene are SEHNR and FQNEAQ (reference sequence). The CDR3 consists of 16 residues. The CDR3 protein is CASSRGLAVDTGELFF. The CDR3 DNA sequence: TGTGCCAGCAGCCGCGGTTTGGCGGTCGACACCGGGGAGCTGTTTTTT.

This clonotype was recorded a few times. V usage is TRBV5-5 and J usage is TRBJ2-1, with 7 bases matching TRBD2. The CDR3 totals 15 residues. Germline lookup yields CDR1 SGHKS and CDR2 YYEKEE (reference sequence). V lost 1 base and J lost 1; bases outside the gene matches: 2. The CDR3 protein is CASSLWGGSYNEQFF. In nucleotides, the CDR3 is TGTGCCAGCAGCTTGTGGGGGGGTTCCTACAATGAGCAGTTCTTC.

This clonotype was recorded at least ten times. The chain is built from TRBV6-1 and TRBJ2-5; a weak D match, TRBD1 (6 bases). V shed 5 bases and J shed 3 bases, with 22 bases lying between them. CDR3 length: 17 amino acids. CDR1 is MNHNS, CDR2 SASEGT, per germline. This CDR3 is CASSRDRYQAAKETQYF. The CDR3 DNA is TGTGCCAGCAGTCGCGACAGGTACCAGGCAGCCAAAGAGACCCAGTACTTC.

This clonotype was seen ten or more times. The chain couples TRBV28 to TRBJ1-1; a weak D match, TRBD1 (5 bases). This CDR3 is built from 15 residues. Trimming took off 5 bases at V and 4 bases at J, with 17 bases between the two ends. Germline V gives CDR1 MDHEN, CDR2 SYDVKM. CDR3 amino acids: CASSPGGGARTEAFF. CDR3 sequence (DNA): TGTGCCAGCAGTCCCGGGGGAGGGGCGCGCACTGAAGCTTTCTTT.

This clonotype has at least ten counts. The chain couples TRBV5-1 to TRBJ2-2; TRBD1 aligns across 9 bases. Losses at the gene ends were 4 bases for V and 5 bases for J; bases not matched to a gene: 6. Germline CDR1 and CDR2: SGHRS and YFSETQ. This CDR3 has 15 residues. The CDR3 is CASSQDRGGTGELFF. The CDR3 DNA follows: TGCGCCAGCAGCCAGGACAGGGGTGGTACCGGGGAGCTGTTTTTT.

This sequence joins TRBV5-1 and TRBJ1-1, with 11 positions matching TRBD1. Germline V gives CDR1 SGHRS, CDR2 YFSETQ. The V segment lost 0 bases and the J segment 4 bases; nucleotides outside the gene matches: 5. This CDR3 spans 16 amino acids. Here the CDR3 reads CASSLGTGGFGTEAFF. The DNA of the CDR3 is TGCGCCAGCAGCTTGGGGACAGGGGGCTTTGGCACTGAAGCTTTCTTT.

Many counts were recorded for this clonotype. The J gene is TRBJ1-2, the V gene TRBV28; D gene uncertain. Trimming took 5 bases from V and 4 from J, leaving 11 bases between them. Germline values: CDR1 MDHEN, CDR2 SYDVKM. There are 13 residues in the CDR3. The chain's CDR3 is CASSGPDAYGYTF. The CDR3 DNA is TGTGCCAGCAGTGGACCGGACGCCTATGGCTACACCTTC.

This clonotype was detected ten times or more. V usage is TRBV6-1 and J usage is TRBJ1-2, with D hard to call. This CDR3 spans 15 amino acids. Germline values: CDR1 MNHNS, CDR2 SASEGT. V lost 5 bases, J lost 3 bases, and 16 bases lay in between. The CDR3: CASSRDGNSYYGYTF. The CDR3 DNA follows: TGTGCCAGCAGTCGAGACGGAAACAGCTACTATGGCTACACCTTC.

This clonotype appeared many times. The gene calls are TRBV28 and TRBJ2-7; D not certain. The CDR3 has 13 residues. The V gene's germline CDR1 is MDHEN and CDR2 SYDVKM. V lost 5 bases and J lost 4, with 12 bases in between. CDR3 sequence (DNA): TGTGCCAGCAGTCCTCACTTCGTTTACGAGCAGTACTTC. Translating it yields CASSPHFVYEQYF.

This clonotype was observed many times. DNA of the CDR3: TGCAGTGCTAGATCAGGACAGGGCAGGCTGTATGAAAAACTGTTTTTT. Residues: CSARSGQGRLYEKLFF. The genes are TRBV20-1 and TRBJ1-4; 8 positions match TRBD1. The J segment lost 6 bases and the V segment lost 2 bases, leaving 11 bases of the junction unmatched. Germline CDR1 is DFQATT and CDR2 is SNEGSKA (reference sequence). The CDR3 loop spans 16 amino acids.

This clonotype was observed many times. This chain connects TRBV7-8 to TRBJ2-7, with D maybe TRBD1 (5 bases). V was cut by 3 bases and J by 3 bases, with 15 bases left in between. The V gene's germline CDR1 is SGHVS and CDR2 FQNEAQ. The length of the CDR3 is 15 residues. The CDR3, as DNA: TGTGCCAGCAGCTTGGGAACAGGTGACGGCTACGAGCAGTACTTC. Translating gives CASSLGTGDGYEQYF.

The sample holds many counts of this clonotype. This chain's CDR3 is CASIVDGTGPYEQYF. The CDR3 DNA reads as TGTGCCAGCATAGTCGACGGGACAGGCCCCTACGAGCAGTACTTC. V usage is TRBV6-1 and J usage is TRBJ2-7, with 8 bases identical to TRBD1. This CDR3 is 15 amino acids long. Germline V gives CDR1 MNHNS, CDR2 SASEGT. Trimming cost V 7 bases and J 2 bases; bases outside gene matches: 10.

This clonotype was seen ten or more times. The gene calls are TRBV18 and TRBJ1-1; perhaps TRBD1 as D (5 bases). Germline V lookup: CDR1 KGHSH, CDR2 LQKENI. This CDR3 is 14 amino acids long. The V gene lost 1 base and the J gene lost 4 bases, with 10 bases spanning the gap. The CDR3: CASSPLQRGTEAFF. The CDR3 DNA is TGTGCCAGCTCACCACTACAAAGGGGCACTGAAGCTTTCTTT.

This clonotype was recorded many times. The rearrangement uses TRBV5-6 and TRBJ2-5; weak D call: TRBD2 (5 bases). Germline CDR1 SGHDT, CDR2 YYEEEE. The CDR3 has 15 residues. V dropped 4 bases and J dropped 1 base, with 14 bases sitting between them. The CDR3 reads CASSTKTTVQETQYF. CDR3 in DNA: TGTGCCAGCAGCACTAAGACTACAGTCCAAGAGACCCAGTACTTC.

This clonotype has only a few counts. The rearrangement joins TRBV7-9 to TRBJ1-1, with D possibly TRBD1 on 6 matching bases. V lost 4 bases, J lost 5 bases, and 14 bases lay in between. The germline V gene encodes CDR1 SEHNR and CDR2 FQNEAQ (reference sequence). The CDR3 spans 14 residues. CDR3 region: CASSSVGAKTEAFF. The CDR3 DNA is TGTGCCAGCAGCTCCGTGGGGGCAAAGACTGAAGCTTTCTTT.

Many counts were recorded for this clonotype. This rearrangement joins TRBV20-1 to TRBJ2-2; 14 nucleotides line up with TRBD2. CDR1 and CDR2 from the germline V gene are DFQATT and SNEGSKA (reference sequence). The V and J ends lost 0 bases and 4 bases, in that order; junction bases with no gene match: 1. The CDR3 extends over 16 amino acids. The CDR3 DNA is TGCAGTGCTAGAGATGGGACTAGCGGGAGCACCGGGGAGCTGTTTTTT. Amino acid sequence: CSARDGTSGSTGELFF.

This clonotype was seen ten or more times. The rearrangement links TRBV28 to TRBJ2-3; 14 nucleotides agree with TRBD2. The CDR3 consists of 19 residues. Germline values: CDR1 MDHEN, CDR2 SYDVKM. V lost 2 bases and J lost 0; bases outside the gene matches: 7. The CDR3 nucleotides are TGTGCCAGCAGTTTACCTGGGACTAGCGGGAGACTCAGCACAGATACGCAGTATTTT. Translation gives CASSLPGTSGRLSTDTQYF.

This clonotype was picked up many times. The J gene is TRBJ2-1, the V gene TRBV12-3 or TRBV12-4; D gene unclear. This CDR3 comprises 13 residues. Trimming took off 6 bases at V and 0 bases at J, with 6 bases between the two ends. CDR3 nucleotide sequence: TGTGCCAGCAGAAGTAGCTCCTACAATGAGCAGTTCTTC. Its translation is CASRSSSYNEQFF.